This passage covers 20 T cell receptor beta chains from one sample sequenced in a study of blood T cell repertoires in COVID-19. The assay was immunoSEQ multiplex PCR, and TCRdb's table has in-frame clones only and misses some. The sample carries some 96,000 clones, roughly nine tenths recorded once. Sequencing was carried out using peripheral blood. Receptor source: a man aged 50 to 60 with acute or convalescent COVID-19.

The chain carries TRBV27 and TRBJ1-5, with TRBD1 matching over 9 bases. Germline CDR1 reads MNHEY; CDR2 reads SMNVEV (reference sequence). Trimming removed 2 bases from V and 0 bases from J; junction bases left unmatched: 5. The CDR3 runs to 17 residues. For the CDR3, the DNA is TGTGCCAGCAGTTTAACAGGGGGCCCCTTTAGCAATCAGCCCCAGCATTTT. Translated: CASSLTGGPFSNQPQHF.

CDR3 amino acids: CASSLVVAGGNEQFF. DNA of the CDR3: TGCGCCAGCAGCTTGGTGGTAGCGGGTGGCAATGAGCAGTTCTTC. The V gene is TRBV5-1, the J gene TRBJ2-1; TRBD2 aligns across 7 bases. The CDR3 consists of 15 residues. Trimming cost V 0 bases and J 6 bases; bases outside gene matches: 6. Germline loops: CDR1 SGHRS, CDR2 YFSETQ.

This clone was recorded once. This chain connects TRBV19 to TRBJ2-6, with 8 bases matching TRBD1. Germline assignment: CDR1 LNHDA and CDR2 SQIVND (reference sequence). The V segment lost 5 bases and the J segment 0 bases; nucleotides outside the gene matches: 6. This CDR3 region has 17 residues. The CDR3 DNA reads TGTGCCAGTAGTTTGCAGGGGGCCTTCTCTGGGGCCAACGTCCTGACTTTC. As protein: CASSLQGAFSGANVLTF.

The V and J genes are TRBV5-6 and TRBJ2-7; TRBD2 matches 7 bases. CDR3 length: 13 amino acids. CDR1 and CDR2 (germline): SGHDT, YYEEEE. The trim removed 4 bases at V and 5 bases at J, leaving 6 bases unmatched. The CDR3 spells CASSLREANEQYF. The CDR3, as DNA: TGTGCCAGCAGCCTCCGGGAGGCGAACGAGCAGTACTTC.

This chain links TRBV10-2 with TRBJ1-1, with 8 bases matching TRBD1. The CDR3 totals 14 residues. Unmatched junction bases numbered 11, after V lost 8 bases and J lost 6 bases. Per germline, CDR1 WSHSY and CDR2 SAAADI. Here the CDR3 DNA reads TGCGCCAGCGGGAACAGGGGGAGATCATCTGAAGCTTTCTTT. Amino acids: CASGNRGRSSEAFF.

The chain couples TRBV7-2 to TRBJ2-6; TRBD1 is a possible D gene (6 bases). This CDR3 is 15 amino acids long. V lost 3 bases to trimming and J lost 0 bases, with 6 bases between them. The germline gives CDR1 SGHTA, CDR2 FQGNSA. The CDR3 protein is CASSLDSSGANVLTF. DNA for the CDR3: TGTGCCAGCAGCTTGGACAGCTCTGGGGCCAACGTCCTGACTTTC.

The rearrangement joins TRBV18 to TRBJ1-1, with a possible D match to TRBD1 (5 bases). V lost 3 bases, J lost 7 bases, and 15 bases lay in between. Germline values: CDR1 KGHSH, CDR2 LQKENI. The CDR3 contains 14 residues. DNA for the CDR3: TGTGCCAGCTCACCCGGGGGGGGGTACTATGAAGCTTTCTTT. It codes for CASSPGGGYYEAFF.

This sequence joins TRBV11-2 and TRBJ1-4; D ambiguous. CDR3 length: 16 amino acids. The V gene lost 5 bases and the J gene lost 0 bases, with 13 bases spanning the gap. From germline, CDR1 is SGHAT and CDR2 FQNNGV. The CDR3 bases are TGTGCCAGCAGCCCTTTCGTAGGAGCAACTAATGAAAAACTGTTTTTT. Protein sequence: CASSPFVGATNEKLFF.

The V and J genes are TRBV28 and TRBJ2-1, with TRBD2 matching over 7 bases. Per the germline V gene, CDR1 is MDHEN and CDR2 is SYDVKM. Losses at the gene ends were 7 bases for V and 6 bases for J; bases not matched to a gene: 12. The CDR3 sequence is 15 residues long. The CDR3 DNA is TGTGCCAGCACCCAGGGTCTAGCGGTTGGCAATGAGCAGTTCTTC. This codes for CASTQGLAVGNEQFF.

V is TRBV2 and J is TRBJ2-1; 11 positions match TRBD2. Losses at the gene ends were 3 bases for V and 7 bases for J; bases not matched to a gene: 8. The CDR3 has 16 residues. Per the germline V gene, CDR1 is SNHLY and CDR2 is FYNNEI. As DNA, the CDR3 is TGTGCCAGCAGTGACGTACTAGCGGGAGTAGCAAATGAGCAGTTCTTC. Residues: CASSDVLAGVANEQFF.

V gene TRBV19 combines with J gene TRBJ1-2; weak D call: TRBD1 (5 bases). Germline V gene data show CDR1 as LNHDA and CDR2 as SQIVND (reference sequence). CDR3 length: 15 residues. The V end lost 5 bases, the J end lost 0 bases, and 13 bases lay between the germline ends. The CDR3 reads CASSFFGGANYGYTF. In DNA form, the CDR3 reads TGTGCCAGTAGTTTCTTCGGGGGGGCTAACTATGGCTACACCTTC. The variable domain in full, with the rest retrieved from reference TRBV19 and TRBJ1-2, is DGGITQSPKYLFRKEGQNVTLSCEQNLNHDAMYWYRQDPGQGLRLIYYSQIVNDFQKGDIAEGYSVSREKKESFPLTVTSAQKNPTAFYLCASSFFGGANYGYTFGSGTRLTVV.

This clone was observed once. This chain links TRBV19 with TRBJ2-7, with D maybe TRBD2 (6 bases). The CDR3 covers 16 residues. Germline CDR1 and CDR2: LNHDA and SQIVND (reference sequence). V was cut by 3 bases and J by 9 bases, with 24 bases left in between. The CDR3 is CASSMISAGSTGGQYF. The CDR3 DNA reads as TGTGCCAGTAGTATGATCTCGGCGGGCTCCACCGGGGGGCAGTACTTC.

The rearrangement uses TRBV6-6 and TRBJ2-7; tentatively, D is TRBD2 (6 bases). Germline CDR1 MNHNY, CDR2 SVGAGI (reference sequence). Trimming took off 8 bases at V and 3 bases at J, with 20 bases between the two ends. CDR3 length: 15 amino acids. The CDR3 DNA reads as TGTGCCAGCCGCCCTTCTGGGCGGGAAAACTACGAGCAGTACTTC. Residues: CASRPSGRENYEQYF.

This rearrangement joins TRBV10-1 to TRBJ1-1; D remains ambiguous. Germline V gene data show CDR1 as WNHNN and CDR2 as SYGVQD (reference sequence). The CDR3 is made up of 15 amino acids. Trimming removed 0 bases from V and 3 bases from J, with 11 bases in between. CDR3 coding DNA: TGCGCCAGCAGTGAGTCGAAACGGGGAGACACTGAAGCTTTCTTT. This encodes CASSESKRGDTEAFF.

The genes are TRBV27 and TRBJ2-1; the D is unclear. Between the trimmed V and J ends, which lost 6 bases and 6 bases, there was a span of 15 bases. This CDR3 is 14 amino acids long. Germline V CDR1 and CDR2: MNHEY, SMNVEV (reference sequence). Here the CDR3 DNA reads TGTGCCAGCAGCCCGCGGAGTGGATCCAATGAGCAGTTCTTC. Its translation is CASSPRSGSNEQFF.

This chain uses TRBV27 with TRBJ1-1; D possibly corresponds to TRBD1 (6 bases). From germline, CDR1 is MNHEY and CDR2 SMNVEV (reference sequence). The CDR3 sequence is 14 residues long. V lost 2 bases and J lost 3, with 10 bases in between. The CDR3 DNA reads as TGTGCCAGCAGTTTAACAGGGATGTACACTGAAGCTTTCTTT. Its translation: CASSLTGMYTEAFF.

The chain is built from TRBV4-2 and TRBJ2-3; 11 positions match TRBD2. V trimming: 3 bases; J trimming: 6 bases; junction bases outside the gene matches: 11. From germline, CDR1 is LGHNA and CDR2 YNFKEQ. The CDR3 loop spans 17 amino acids. This chain's CDR3 is CASSQEGTSGNGDTQYF. CDR3 bases: TGTGCCAGCAGCCAGGAAGGGACTAGCGGAAATGGTGATACGCAGTATTTT.

The V gene is TRBV4-1, the J gene TRBJ1-1; the D is unclear. Germline V CDR1 and CDR2: MGHRA, YSYEKL. Trimming stripped 4 bases from V and 0 bases from J, with 12 bases between. This CDR3 has 15 amino acids. The CDR3 nucleotides are TGCGCCAGCAGCCTCTCCCGAGCCATGAACACTGAAGCTTTCTTT. This encodes CASSLSRAMNTEAFF.

The chain carries TRBV27 and TRBJ2-7; D is perhaps TRBD2 (5 bases). Per the germline V gene, CDR1 is MNHEY and CDR2 is SMNVEV (reference sequence). The CDR3 is 16 amino acids. V dropped 3 bases and J dropped 2 bases, with 17 bases sitting between them. CDR3 residues: CASSFGSESTTYEQYF. The CDR3 DNA sequence: TGTGCCAGCAGTTTTGGGAGTGAGTCCACTACCTACGAGCAGTACTTC.

CDR3 amino acids: CASSPGQGNTGELFF. As DNA, the CDR3 is TGCGCCAGCAGTCCGGGACAGGGTAACACCGGGGAGCTGTTTTTT. The chain joins TRBV23-1 to TRBJ2-2, with 9 bases aligning to TRBD1. TRBV23-1 is classed as an ORF, of uncertain function. CDR3 size: 15 residues. V shed 4 bases and J 2 bases; nucleotides not matched to a gene: 2.